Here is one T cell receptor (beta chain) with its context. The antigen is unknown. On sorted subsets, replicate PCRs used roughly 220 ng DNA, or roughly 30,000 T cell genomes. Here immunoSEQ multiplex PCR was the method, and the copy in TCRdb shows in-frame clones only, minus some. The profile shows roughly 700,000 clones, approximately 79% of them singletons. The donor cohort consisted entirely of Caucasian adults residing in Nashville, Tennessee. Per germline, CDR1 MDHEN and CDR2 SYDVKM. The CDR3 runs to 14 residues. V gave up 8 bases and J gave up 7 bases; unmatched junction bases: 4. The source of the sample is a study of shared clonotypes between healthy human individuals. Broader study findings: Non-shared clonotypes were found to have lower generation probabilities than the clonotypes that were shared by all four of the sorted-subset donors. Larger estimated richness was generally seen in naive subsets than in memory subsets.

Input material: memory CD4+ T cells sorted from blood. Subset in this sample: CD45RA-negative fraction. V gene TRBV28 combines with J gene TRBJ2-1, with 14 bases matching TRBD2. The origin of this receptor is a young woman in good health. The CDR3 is CASGTSGSMNEQFF. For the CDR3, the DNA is TGTGCCAGCGGGACTAGCGGGAGTATGAATGAGCAGTTCTTC.